The present T cell receptor (beta chain) was sequenced within a study of T cells after yellow fever vaccination. Notes on the study in general: Weaker in magnitude, the secondary response showed a faster peak on day 5 versus 15. Reappearance after the booster was observed for most primary-vaccination clones (roughly 96% CD4, over 70% CD8).

Looked up from germline, CDR1 is SSHAT and CDR2 is FNYEAQ (reference sequence). The CDR3 consists of 13 residues. This clonotype was recorded a few times. The antigen is not known. At one end the junction does not follow the germline gene, possibly because of a read error. Synthesis of TCR cDNA relied on 5'RACE template switching, which attached a universal primer site and UMIs. TCRdb redid the calling of the 5' RACE reads with MiXCR, one entry per CDR3 protein. The sample contains 450,000 to 600,000 distinct CDR3 sequences, approximately 15% of which appear only once. Sequencing used PBMCs, obtained on the day of the yellow fever booster vaccination. The chain recombines TRBV7-7 with TRBJ2-3; TRBD2 aligns across 7 bases. The TCR was taken from a man aged 30 to 39 who received the YFV17D yellow fever vaccine. The CDR3 sequence is CASSFAGVDTQYF. The DNA for the CDR3 is TGTGCTAGCAGCTTTGCGGGAGTAGATACGCAGTATTTT.